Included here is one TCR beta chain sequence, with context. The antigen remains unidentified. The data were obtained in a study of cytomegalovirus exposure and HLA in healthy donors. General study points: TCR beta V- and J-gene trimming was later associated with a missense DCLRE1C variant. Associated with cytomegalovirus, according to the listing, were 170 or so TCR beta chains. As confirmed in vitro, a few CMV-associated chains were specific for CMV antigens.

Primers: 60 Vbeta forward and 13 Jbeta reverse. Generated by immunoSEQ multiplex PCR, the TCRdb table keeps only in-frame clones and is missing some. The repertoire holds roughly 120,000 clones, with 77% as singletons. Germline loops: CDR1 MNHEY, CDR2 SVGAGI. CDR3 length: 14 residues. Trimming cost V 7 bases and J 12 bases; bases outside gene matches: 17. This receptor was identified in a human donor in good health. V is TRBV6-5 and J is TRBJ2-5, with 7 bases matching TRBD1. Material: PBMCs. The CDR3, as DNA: TGTGCCAGCATAGCACCGGGGACAGACGGAAAGGAGTACTTC. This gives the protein CASIAPGTDGKEYF.